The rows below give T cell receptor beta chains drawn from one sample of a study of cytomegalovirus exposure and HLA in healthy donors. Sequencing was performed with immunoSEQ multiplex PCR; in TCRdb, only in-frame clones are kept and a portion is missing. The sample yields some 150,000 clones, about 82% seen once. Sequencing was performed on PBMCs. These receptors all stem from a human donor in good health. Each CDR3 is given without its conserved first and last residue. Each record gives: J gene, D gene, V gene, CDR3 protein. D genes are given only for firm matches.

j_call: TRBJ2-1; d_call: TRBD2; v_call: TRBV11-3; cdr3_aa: ASSLAREKAEQF
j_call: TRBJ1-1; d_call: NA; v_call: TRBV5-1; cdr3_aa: ASKARENTEAF
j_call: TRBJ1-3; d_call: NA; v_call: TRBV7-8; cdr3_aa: ASSGRTEGPGNTIY
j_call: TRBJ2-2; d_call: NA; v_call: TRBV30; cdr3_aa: AWSVPGARIMAGELF
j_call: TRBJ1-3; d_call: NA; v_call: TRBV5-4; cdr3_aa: ASSPGPRESSSGNTIY
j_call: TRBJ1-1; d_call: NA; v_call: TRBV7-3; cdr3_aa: ASSTGGPAEAF
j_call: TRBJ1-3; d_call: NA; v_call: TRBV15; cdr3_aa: ATSRRTTGNTIY
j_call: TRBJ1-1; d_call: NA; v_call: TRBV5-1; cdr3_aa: ASSLAIVRGGSTEAF
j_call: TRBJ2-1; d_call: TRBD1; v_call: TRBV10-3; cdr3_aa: AAARQGDNEQF
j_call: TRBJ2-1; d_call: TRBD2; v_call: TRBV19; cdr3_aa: ASSPGLAGVLYNEQF
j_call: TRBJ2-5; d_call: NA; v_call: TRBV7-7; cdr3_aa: ASSLHSSQETQY
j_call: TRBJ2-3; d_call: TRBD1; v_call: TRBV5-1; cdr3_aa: ASSPGQSWGTDTQY
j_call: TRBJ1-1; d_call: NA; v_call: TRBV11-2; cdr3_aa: ASSLPGVGTEAF
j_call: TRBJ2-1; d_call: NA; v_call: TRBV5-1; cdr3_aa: ASSWAESSYNEQF
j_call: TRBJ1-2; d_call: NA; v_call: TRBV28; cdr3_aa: ASSLSMGSGGYT
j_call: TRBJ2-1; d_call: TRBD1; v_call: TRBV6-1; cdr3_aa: ASSGIRDRGDEQF
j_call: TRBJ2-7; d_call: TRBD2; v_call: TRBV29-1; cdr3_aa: SVDSSGRGYEQY
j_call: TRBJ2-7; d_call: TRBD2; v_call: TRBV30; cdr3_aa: AWSSGSGSEQY
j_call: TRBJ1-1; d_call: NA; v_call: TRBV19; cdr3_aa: ASSIGGGGRRTEAF
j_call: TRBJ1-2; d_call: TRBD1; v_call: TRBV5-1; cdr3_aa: ASSLWDRGYGYT
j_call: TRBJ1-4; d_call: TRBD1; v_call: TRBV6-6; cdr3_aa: ASSYRTGGLEKLF
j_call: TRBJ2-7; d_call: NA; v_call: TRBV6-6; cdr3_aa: ASSHSYEQY
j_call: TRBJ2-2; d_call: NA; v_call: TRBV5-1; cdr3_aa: ASSWEGELF
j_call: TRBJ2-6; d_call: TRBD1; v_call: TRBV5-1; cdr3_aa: ASSLAGTGASGANVLT
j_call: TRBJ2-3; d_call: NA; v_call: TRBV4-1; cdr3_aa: ASSQVSHGADTQY
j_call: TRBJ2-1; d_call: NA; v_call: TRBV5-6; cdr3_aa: ASRLSPIRSYNEQF
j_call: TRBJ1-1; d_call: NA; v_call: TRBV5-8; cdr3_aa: ASSLGEGPIPNTEAF
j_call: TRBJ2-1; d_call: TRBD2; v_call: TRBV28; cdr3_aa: ASSPGPAGDEQF
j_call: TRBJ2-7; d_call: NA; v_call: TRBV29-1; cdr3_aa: SVELAGEQY
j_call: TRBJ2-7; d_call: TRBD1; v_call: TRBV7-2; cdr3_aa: ASSLTGGQSYEQY
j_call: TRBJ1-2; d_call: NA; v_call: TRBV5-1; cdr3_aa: ASSLTLDYGYT
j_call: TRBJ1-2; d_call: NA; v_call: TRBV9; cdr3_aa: ASIDSTNYGYT
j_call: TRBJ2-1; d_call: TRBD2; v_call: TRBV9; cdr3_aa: ASSASGGGKKSSYNEQF
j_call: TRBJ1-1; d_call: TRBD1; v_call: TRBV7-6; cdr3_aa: ASSLDPGGTEAF
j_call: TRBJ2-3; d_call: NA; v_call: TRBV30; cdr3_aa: AWSGGTNGDTQY
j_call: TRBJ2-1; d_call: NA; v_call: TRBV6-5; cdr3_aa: ASGLQGTNEQF
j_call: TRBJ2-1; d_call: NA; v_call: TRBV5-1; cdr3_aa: ASSLGPASSYNEQF
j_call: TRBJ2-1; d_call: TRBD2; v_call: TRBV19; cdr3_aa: ASSMTSGRHQNNEQF
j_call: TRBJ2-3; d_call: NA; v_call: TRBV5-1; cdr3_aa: ASSPDGRITDTQY
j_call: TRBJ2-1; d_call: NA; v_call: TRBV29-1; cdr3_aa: SGRRVLEQF
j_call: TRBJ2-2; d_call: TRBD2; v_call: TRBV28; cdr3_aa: ASSSPGLAGDRNTGELF
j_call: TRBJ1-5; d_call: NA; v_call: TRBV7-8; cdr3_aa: ASSSSLRENQPQH
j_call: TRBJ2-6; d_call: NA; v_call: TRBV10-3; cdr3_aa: AISEQGIYSGANVLT
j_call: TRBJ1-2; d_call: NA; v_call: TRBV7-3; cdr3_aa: ASSRGATYGYT